This T cell receptor (beta chain) is from a study of shared clonotypes between healthy human individuals. The assay ran at deep level. The assay was immunoSEQ multiplex PCR, and TCRdb's table has in-frame clones only and misses some. The table has 850,000 to 1,200,000 clones, about 74% seen once. V was trimmed by 5 bases and J by 7 bases, leaving 20 bases between them. CDR1 is SGHAT, CDR2 FQNNGV, per germline. The CDR3 has 15 residues. Memory CD4+ cells were the fraction left after CD45RA+ naive selection. The TCR was taken from a man between 18 and 29 years old in good health. What was sequenced was memory CD4+ T cells sorted from blood. Noted subset: CD45RA-negative fraction. J is TRBJ2-5 and V is TRBV11-2, with D tentatively TRBD1 (5 bases). CDR3 in amino acids: CASSHGQLMDLTQYF. The CDR3 DNA is TGTGCCAGCAGCCATGGACAACTAATGGATTTGACCCAGTACTTC.